These 5 T cell receptor beta chains were sequenced from one sample in a study of cytomegalovirus exposure and HLA in healthy donors. The primer mix had 60 Vbeta and 13 Jbeta primers. Assay: immunoSEQ multiplex PCR; the TCRdb copy retains only in-frame clones and omits some. The table has some 120,000 clones, around 80% seen once. Sequencing input: PBMCs. These TCRs come from a man aged 30 to 39 in good health and CMV-seropositive.

The gene calls are TRBV4-3 and TRBJ1-1; unclear D gene. Trimming cost V 3 bases and J 2 bases, with 13 bases left between them. This CDR3 is built from 15 residues. Germline CDR1 LGHNA, CDR2 YSLEER. The CDR3 reads CASSQTAGSNTEAFF. CDR3 coding DNA: TGCGCCAGCAGCCAGACTGCCGGCAGCAACACTGAAGCTTTCTTT.

The chain employs TRBV27 and TRBJ2-1; TRBD2 matches at 14 bases. After removal of 4 bases from V and 9 bases from J, the junction contained 2 bases not matched to a gene. The CDR3 contains 14 residues. From germline, CDR1 is MNHEY and CDR2 SMNVEV (reference sequence). In DNA form, the CDR3 reads TGTGCCAGCAGTTCCGGACTAGCGGGAGGTGAGCAGTTCTTC. Protein: CASSSGLAGGEQFF.

The chain is built from TRBV18 and TRBJ1-4; TRBD1 aligns across 9 bases. There are 13 residues in the CDR3. V trimming: 5 bases; J trimming: 8 bases; junction bases outside the gene matches: 3. Germline assignment: CDR1 KGHSH and CDR2 LQKENI. The CDR3 coding sequence is TGTGCCAGCTCAAGGACAGGGGTAGAAAAACTGTTTTTT. Its translation: CASSRTGVEKLFF.

In its sample, this clone was seen many times. The V gene is TRBV6-6, the J gene TRBJ2-7; 8 bases align to TRBD2. This CDR3 is built from 15 residues. CDR1 and CDR2 from the germline V gene are MNHNY and SVGAGI (reference sequence). J was trimmed by 2 bases and V by 7 bases; bases with no gene match: 10. This CDR3 is CASKVSGSSTYEQYF. The CDR3 DNA sequence: TGTGCCAGCAAGGTCAGCGGGAGTTCTACCTACGAGCAGTACTTC.

This rearrangement joins TRBV4-1 to TRBJ1-2; D is perhaps TRBD1 (6 bases). The CDR3 has 13 amino acids. From germline, CDR1 is MGHRA and CDR2 YSYEKL. Trimming removed 4 bases at V and 8 bases at J, with 14 bases between. The CDR3 loop reads CASSPPKGDGYTF. The CDR3 DNA reads TGCGCCAGCAGCCCTCCCAAGGGGGACGGCTACACCTTC.